The next 8 T cell receptor beta chains were all read from a single sample in a study of shared clonotypes between healthy human individuals (dated by TCRdb to about 2020). CD8 naive samples consisted of CD45RO-negative cells that were positively selected for CCR7, yielding a CD45RA+CCR7+ population without TemRA cells. The library was made by the immunoSEQ multiplex PCR assay. This immuneACCESS table, as held by TCRdb, lists in-frame sequences with V and J called but not all clones. Of the missing ones, under half trace to an unresolved V gene in checked studies; the others have no known cause. The sample profile shows roughly 2,000,000 clones; approximately 92% of them were found once. About 1.7% of the sample is taken by the ten largest. Sequenced material: naive CD8+ T cells from PBMCs. The cell subset or site label for this specimen denotes: CD45RA+CCR7+. These receptors originate from a man aged 18 to 35 in good health. Some clones in this sample may be carry-over from other donors' samples.

The chain is built from TRBV19 and TRBJ1-1, with no clear D. The CDR3 contains 14 residues. The germline V gene has CDR1 LNHDA and CDR2 SQIVND (reference sequence). V shed 5 bases and J shed 4 bases, with 14 bases lying between them. CDR3 nucleotides: TGTGCCAGTAGTCCAGCCAAGTGGGGCACTGAAGCTTTCTTT. Protein: CASSPAKWGTEAFF.

This chain links TRBV27 with TRBJ2-7; no firm D call. CDR1 MNHEY and CDR2 SMNVEV come from the germline V gene (reference sequence). Trimming stripped 6 bases from V and 3 bases from J, with 3 bases between. The CDR3 is 10 residues long. CDR3 protein: CASSIYEQYF. The CDR3 DNA sequence: TGTGCCAGCAGCATCTACGAGCAGTACTTC.

The V call is TRBV28, the J call TRBJ1-2; TRBD1 might be the D (6 bases). V lost 5 bases and J 6 bases, leaving 16 bases between the germline ends. This CDR3 comprises 14 residues. CDR1 MDHEN and CDR2 SYDVKM come from the germline V gene. This CDR3 reads CASSLGWGADGYTF. CDR3 coding DNA: TGTGCCAGCAGTCTCGGATGGGGGGCCGATGGCTACACCTTC.

As to this clone: This sample also contains other DNA sequences that code for the same CDR3. The chain uses TRBV4-2 and TRBJ2-1; unclear D gene. There are 14 residues in the CDR3. V was pared by 0 bases and J by 7 bases, with 10 bases between. Germline-derived CDR1 and CDR2 are LGHNA and YNFKEQ. The CDR3 spells CASSQDYGKNEQFF. In DNA form, the CDR3 reads TGTGCCAGCAGCCAAGATTACGGAAAAAATGAGCAGTTCTTC.

The gene calls are TRBV7-9 and TRBJ1-1; tentatively, D is TRBD1 (5 bases). Trimming cost V 4 bases and J 0 bases, with 21 bases left between them. The length of the CDR3 is 18 residues. Germline lookup yields CDR1 SEHNR and CDR2 FQNEAQ (reference sequence). Here the CDR3 reads CASSWGELYSTLNTEAFF. Written as DNA, the CDR3 is TGTGCCAGCAGCTGGGGCGAGCTATATAGTACCCTGAACACTGAAGCTTTCTTT.

The genes are TRBV4-3 and TRBJ1-4; 8 bases are shared with TRBD1. CDR1 LGHNA and CDR2 YSLEER come from the germline V gene. V lost 2 bases and J lost 14; bases outside the gene matches: 10. CDR3 size: 14 residues. The CDR3 DNA follows: TGCGCCAGCAGCCAACGGTACCAGGGGGCATGGCTGTTTTTT. This codes for CASSQRYQGAWLFF.

The V call is TRBV28, the J call TRBJ2-5, with D possibly being TRBD1 or TRBD2 (5 bases each). The V end lost 3 bases, the J end lost 5 bases, and 13 bases lay between the germline ends. There are 14 residues in the CDR3. The V gene's germline CDR1 is MDHEN and CDR2 SYDVKM. The CDR3 sequence: CASSLPLWGETQYF. The CDR3 region has the DNA TGTGCCAGCAGTTTGCCCCTCTGGGGGGAGACCCAGTACTTC.

The chain is built from TRBV6-1 and TRBJ2-2; either TRBD1 or TRBD2 may fit D (5 bases each). Germline V gene sequence: CDR1 MNHNS, CDR2 SASEGT. This CDR3 region has 15 residues. V lost 8 bases to trimming and J lost 9 bases, with 22 bases between them. This CDR3 reads CASPGRDGGVRELFF. The CDR3 nucleotides read TGTGCCAGCCCAGGCCGGGACGGTGGGGTTAGGGAGCTGTTTTTT.